This T cell receptor (beta chain) was observed in a study of CD8 T cells in ankylosing spondylitis. Study-level points and caveats: Within matched ankylosing spondylitis synovial fluid, disease-linked clones were reportedly significantly enriched. Seven to nine highly homologous variants formed a TCR beta motif that appeared characteristic of ankylosing spondylitis blood.

This clonotype was counted only a few times. Its target is unknown. The TCR beta libraries were generated through quantitative 5'-RACE incorporating molecular barcodes. TCRdb itself ran the 5' RACE reads through MiXCR, one entry per CDR3 protein. The sample carries about 500,000 distinct CDR3 sequences, approximately 11% recorded once. The source of this sequence is a male donor with ankylosing spondylitis. Sequenced sample: blood, either unsorted or a sorted T cell fraction (not recorded which).

As DNA, the CDR3 is TGTGCCAGCAGTTACATGACTAGCACAGATACGCAGCATTTT. This sequence encodes CASSYMTSTDTQHF. The chain employs TRBV6-5 and TRBJ2-3, with D unclear. The better agreement between TRBJ1-5 and the DNA end casts doubt on the J call. Germline-derived CDR1 and CDR2 are MNHEY and SVGAGI. This CDR3 has 14 residues.